This passage covers 9 T cell receptor beta chains from one sample sequenced in a study of T cells in Graves' hyperthyroidism and ophthalmopathy. The CDR3 regions of TCR beta were amplified from RNA transcripts. HTBI primers were used for first-round RT-PCR of the TCR CDR3. Each CDR3 protein is one row after TCRdb ran MiXCR on the multiplex PCR reads. The table shows about 500,000 distinct CDR3 sequences, with about a sixth occurring only once. Sequenced input: blood. These receptor sequences come from a woman aged 18-29 years with Graves' hyperthyroidism.

The chain employs TRBV6-2 or TRBV6-3 and TRBJ2-7; 14 bases line up with TRBD2. CDR1 and CDR2 from the germline V gene are MNHEY and SVGEGT. Germline trimming cut 2 bases from V and 0 bases from J; bases unmatched to any gene: 6. The CDR3 is made up of 18 amino acids. As DNA, the CDR3 is TGTGCCAGCAGTTACGGACTAGCGGGAGGTTCCTACTCCTACGAGCAGTACTTC. This codes for CASSYGLAGGSYSYEQYF.

In its sample, this clonotype was seen many times. The CDR3 DNA follows: TGTGCCAGCAGTTTACGTCGGGGAGAACAGGGCGCCGAGCAGTACTTC. Translating gives CASSLRRGEQGAEQYF. This sequence joins TRBV12-3 or TRBV12-4 and TRBJ2-7; weak D call: TRBD1 (6 bases). Trimming stripped 2 bases from V and 6 bases from J, with 20 bases between. The CDR3 has 16 residues.

This clonotype was seen at least ten times. The V and J genes are TRBV2 and TRBJ1-3; no clear D. Germline V gives CDR1 SNHLY, CDR2 FYNNEI. CDR3 size: 15 residues. The V and J ends lost 7 bases and 0 bases respectively, with 13 bases between them. The CDR3 coding sequence is TGTGCCAGCAACAATAACCGGGACTCTGGAAACACCATATATTTT. This sequence encodes CASNNNRDSGNTIYF.

In this sample, this clonotype turned up many times. This rearrangement joins TRBV12-5 to TRBJ2-6; no clear D gene. The CDR3 has 15 amino acids. V was trimmed by 5 bases and J by 0 bases, leaving 8 bases between them. Germline CDR1 and CDR2: LGHNT and FRNRAP. The CDR3 is CASGPHISGANVLTF. In nucleotides, the CDR3 is TGTGCTAGTGGTCCGCATATCTCTGGGGCCAACGTCCTGACTTTC.

In this sample, this clonotype turned up many times. V gene TRBV24-1 combines with J gene TRBJ1-1; D gene unclear. Germline V lookup: CDR1 KGHDR, CDR2 SFDVKD. The CDR3 has 12 amino acids. The V end was cut by 7 bases, the J end by 5 bases, with 10 bases between. CDR3 sequence reads: CATSARGTEAFF. The DNA of the CDR3 is TGTGCCACCAGCGCACGTGGTACTGAAGCTTTCTTT.

In this sample, this clonotype turned up many times. This rearrangement joins TRBV30 to TRBJ1-3; the D is unclear. Trimming shortened V by 2 bases and J by 4 bases, and 3 bases separated the two germline ends. CDR1 and CDR2 from the germline V gene are GTSNPN and SVGIG (reference sequence). There are 11 residues in the CDR3. The CDR3 region is CAWSLGNTIYF. CDR3 bases: TGTGCCTGGAGTTTGGGAAACACCATATATTTT.

In this sample, this clonotype turned up many times. The genes are TRBV14 and TRBJ1-1; D unresolved. CDR1 is SGHDN, CDR2 FVKESK, per germline. V shed 2 bases and J shed 1 base, with 17 bases lying between them. CDR3 length equals 17 residues. This CDR3 is CASSQLKGSVWNTEAFF. The CDR3, as DNA: TGTGCCAGCAGCCAACTAAAAGGGTCTGTATGGAACACTGAAGCTTTCTTT.

V and J are TRBV7-3 and TRBJ2-5, with 7 bases identical to TRBD1. J gave up 1 base and V 3 bases, and 5 bases lay outside the gene matches. Germline-derived CDR1 and CDR2 are SGHTA and FQGTGA. The CDR3 sequence is 15 residues long. CDR3 coding DNA: TGTGCCAGCAGCTTCGGGCAGGGGGTCCAAGAGACCCAGTACTTC. It translates to CASSFGQGVQETQYF.

This clonotype was seen many times. The V and J genes are TRBV29-1 and TRBJ2-4; 7 nucleotides line up with TRBD1. This CDR3 contains 13 residues. The V segment lost 7 bases and the J segment 0 bases; nucleotides outside the gene matches: 3. Germline loops: CDR1 SQVTM, CDR2 ANQGSEA. This CDR3 reads CSGAGGAKNIQYF. CDR3 coding DNA: TGCAGCGGGGCAGGGGGAGCCAAAAACATTCAGTACTTC.